Here is one TCR beta chain with its context. Its antigen is not known. The V gene's germline CDR1 is SGDLS and CDR2 YYNGEE. The CDR3 is made up of 17 amino acids. V lost 3 bases and J lost 6; bases outside the gene matches: 13. The record originates from a study of T cells in Graves' hyperthyroidism and ophthalmopathy. The wider study: Peripheral blood samples were taken at initial diagnosis, prior to any treatment.

RNA transcripts yielded amplified TCR beta CDR3 regions. Researchers ran a first-round RT-PCR on the TCR CDR3 using the HTBI primer set. TCRdb re-called the multiplex PCR reads with MiXCR, one entry per CDR3 protein. The data contain 340,000 or so distinct CDR3 sequences, around a sixth of them singletons. If no ophthalmopathy progression occurred within 18 months, Graves' hyperthyroidism was stable. The study enrolled patients aged 18 to 65 with newly diagnosed hyperthyroidism of under 2 months' duration. The study, taken as a whole, reports: Also found in blood were most expanded thyroid clonotypes above 0.001.

The sample taken for sequencing was blood. This clonotype was sampled from a woman aged 45-60 years with Graves' hyperthyroidism. J is TRBJ2-2 and V is TRBV9, with 8 positions matching TRBD1. Here the CDR3 DNA reads TGTGCCAGCAGCGACCCAGGACAGGGAGTATTGGCCGGGGAGCTGTTTTTT. It yields the protein CASSDPGQGVLAGELFF.